The sample holds many counts of the clone carrying this T cell receptor (beta chain). What it binds is not known. The sample comes from a study of Graves' ophthalmopathy and Graves' hyperthyroidism. Study-wide results and caveats: Ophthalmopathy cases were distinguished from stable hyperthyroidism by a 13-signature model, reaching 85% to 90% sensitivity and about 81% specificity.

The CDR3 extends over 13 amino acids. Germline assignment: CDR1 ENHRY and CDR2 SYGVKD. V lost 8 bases and J lost 7, with 12 bases in between. RNA transcripts yielded amplified TCR beta CDR3 regions. HTBI-primed first-round RT-PCR preceded second-round multiplex PCR. Via MiXCR, TCRdb re-called the multiplex PCR reads, giving one row per CDR3 protein. The table lists around 1.1 million distinct CDR3 sequences, roughly two fifths of them singletons. The gene calls are TRBV10-3 and TRBJ1-6; D unclear. The TCR originated in an adult man with Graves' hyperthyroidism. Sequenced sample: peripheral blood or thyroid tissue (not recorded which). For the CDR3, the DNA is TGTGCCATCGCGGGTTTAGGGAATTCACCCCTCCACTTT. Protein product: CAIAGLGNSPLHF.